The 17 T cell receptor beta chains presented below share a single source sample, sequenced in a study of blood T cell repertoires in COVID-19. The protocol was immunoSEQ multiplex PCR, while the TCRdb copy is restricted to in-frame clones and leaves out a portion. This table holds nearly 200,000 clones, approximately 82% found once. The material sequenced was peripheral blood. The receptors were gathered from a human donor with acute or convalescent COVID-19. The donor label of this sample is uncertain.

This clone was detected only once. This chain joins TRBV7-8 and TRBJ1-3, with 9 bases that match TRBD1. V shed 4 bases, J shed 4 bases, and the junction held 5 bases outside the gene matches. There are 15 residues in the CDR3. Germline assignment: CDR1 SGHVS and CDR2 FQNEAQ. The CDR3 coding sequence is TGTGCCAGCAGCTCACAGGGGGCAGGAGGAAACACCATATATTTT. Residues: CASSSQGAGGNTIYF.

The chain joins TRBV5-5 to TRBJ2-7; 12 bases match TRBD2. The germline V gene encodes CDR1 SGHKS and CDR2 YYEKEE (reference sequence). The V gene end was trimmed by 4 bases and the J gene end by 1 base; junction bases not matched to a gene: 3. The CDR3 is 15 residues long. CDR3 region: CASSVTSGSSYEQYF. The CDR3 DNA reads TGTGCCAGCAGCGTGACTAGCGGGAGTTCCTACGAGCAGTACTTC.

The rearrangement uses TRBV6-5 and TRBJ2-7; 12 nucleotides agree with TRBD2. The ends lost 5 bases at V and 2 bases at J; junction bases unmatched: 1. The germline gives CDR1 MNHEY, CDR2 SVGAGI. The CDR3 totals 14 residues. CDR3 DNA sequence: TGTGCCAGCAGTACTAGCGGGGGGACCTACGAGCAGTACTTC. It translates to CASSTSGGTYEQYF.

This chain uses TRBV9 with TRBJ2-3, with 10 positions matching TRBD2. This CDR3 contains 16 residues. In germline, CDR1 is SGDLS, CDR2 YYNGEE. Unmatched junction bases numbered 10, after V lost 4 bases and J lost 5 bases. The CDR3 DNA reads TGTGCCAGCAGCTCCCCGGATAGCGGGAGGTTAGATACGCAGTATTTT. Translation: CASSSPDSGRLDTQYF.

The chain is built from TRBV6-5 and TRBJ1-2, with a tentative D call TRBD1 (5 bases). Trimming removed 7 bases from V and 4 bases from J, with 16 bases in between. The CDR3 runs 14 residues. Germline V gene data show CDR1 as MNHEY and CDR2 as SVGAGI. For the CDR3, the DNA is TGTGCCAGCATGCAGGCAGGGTCGGGCTATGGCTACACCTTC. Protein: CASMQAGSGYGYTF.

This rearrangement joins TRBV7-3 to TRBJ2-2, with 8 bases that match TRBD1. Germline V lookup: CDR1 SGHTA, CDR2 FQGTGA. The V gene end was trimmed by 5 bases and the J gene end by 6 bases; junction bases not matched to a gene: 2. This CDR3 comprises 13 residues. The CDR3 DNA reads as TGTGCCAGCAGCCCGACAGGGGCCGGGGAGCTGTTTTTT. This encodes CASSPTGAGELFF.

This clone was detected only once. This chain joins TRBV29-1 and TRBJ2-1; tentatively, D is TRBD2 (7 bases). The CDR3 spans 13 residues. Germline V gives CDR1 SQVTM, CDR2 ANQGSEA. V was cut by 3 bases and J by 6 bases, with 12 bases left in between. The CDR3 DNA reads as TGCAGCGTTGAGCGGGGGCTCCTCAATGAGCAGTTCTTC. Translation gives CSVERGLLNEQFF.

The chain employs TRBV7-9 and TRBJ1-4; 10 positions agree with TRBD1. This CDR3 has 15 residues. V was pared by 3 bases and J by 8 bases, with 6 bases of the junction left unmatched. CDR1 SEHNR and CDR2 FQNEAQ come from the germline V gene (reference sequence). CDR3 in DNA: TGTGCCAGCAGCTTCCCCGACAGGGGGCGCGAAAAACTGTTTTTT. Its protein product is CASSFPDRGREKLFF.

This chain connects TRBV5-1 to TRBJ1-5, with 9 bases matching TRBD1. Looked up from germline, CDR1 is SGHRS and CDR2 is YFSETQ. The CDR3 totals 16 residues. V shed 4 bases and J 3 bases; nucleotides not matched to a gene: 8. The CDR3 reads CASSPGTGRTNQPQHF. For the CDR3, the DNA is TGCGCCAGCAGCCCGGGGACAGGGAGGACCAATCAGCCCCAGCATTTT. Based on the CDR3 plus reference TRBV5-1 and TRBJ1-5, the full variable domain is KAGVTQTPRYLIKTRGQQVTLSCSPISGHRSVSWYQQTPGQGLQFLFEYFSETQRNKGNFPGRFSGRQFSNSRSEMNVSTLELGDSALYLCASSPGTGRTNQPQHFGDGTRLSIL.

V gene TRBV27 combines with J gene TRBJ2-5; 10 bases are a match to TRBD1. The CDR3 is 17 residues long. V dropped 1 base and J dropped 5; count of bases not matched to a gene: 10. The germline V gene encodes CDR1 MNHEY and CDR2 SMNVEV (reference sequence). CDR3 region: CASSLLGQGRVGETQYF. As DNA, the CDR3 is TGTGCCAGCAGTTTATTGGGACAGGGGAGGGTCGGGGAGACCCAGTACTTC.

The rearrangement joins TRBV18 to TRBJ2-1; D might be TRBD1 (6 bases). CDR3 length: 16 amino acids. In germline, CDR1 is KGHSH, CDR2 LQKENI. V was clipped by 2 bases and J by 7 bases, with 18 bases between them. CDR3 loop: CASSPMNRVGVNEQFF. CDR3 nucleotide sequence: TGTGCCAGCTCACCAATGAACAGGGTGGGGGTGAATGAGCAGTTCTTC.

The chain combines TRBV25-1 with TRBJ1-5, with D perhaps TRBD1 (5 bases). Germline CDR1 MGHDK, CDR2 SYGVNS. V lost 2 bases and J 5 bases, leaving 13 bases between the germline ends. The CDR3 is 15 amino acids. This CDR3 reads CASSEAGRGHQPQHF. CDR3 coding DNA: TGTGCCAGCAGTGAAGCGGGACGGGGCCATCAGCCCCAGCATTTT.

This chain links TRBV6-5 with TRBJ2-3, with 8 nucleotides matching TRBD2. Losses at the gene ends were 5 bases for V and 4 bases for J; bases not matched to a gene: 8. Germline loops: CDR1 MNHEY, CDR2 SVGAGI. The CDR3 has 15 residues. CDR3 amino acids: CASSRLAGTPDTQYF. CDR3 sequence (DNA): TGTGCCAGCAGTCGCCTAGCGGGTACCCCAGATACGCAGTATTTT.

CDR3 region: CASSSPTAGQGYNEQFF. The DNA of the CDR3 is TGTGCCAGCAGTTCCCCCACCGCGGGACAGGGGTACAATGAGCAGTTCTTC. The chain combines TRBV28 with TRBJ2-1, with 10 bases aligning to TRBD1. The CDR3 totals 17 residues. V trimming: 4 bases; J trimming: 4 bases; junction bases outside the gene matches: 10. In germline, CDR1 is MDHEN, CDR2 SYDVKM.

This chain joins TRBV9 and TRBJ2-2; the match to TRBD2 covers 9 bases. The CDR3 runs to 15 residues. Per germline, CDR1 SGDLS and CDR2 YYNGEE. The junction had 5 bases not matched to a gene; V was cut back by 3 bases and J by 5 bases. Written as DNA, the CDR3 is TGTGCCAGCAGCGGGGGACTAGCAGGGACCGGGGAGCTGTTTTTT. Encoded protein: CASSGGLAGTGELFF.

This clone was detected a few times. The chain employs TRBV18 and TRBJ1-1; no definite D call. V lost 3 bases to trimming and J lost 0 bases, with 14 bases between them. Germline V lookup: CDR1 KGHSH, CDR2 LQKENI. This CDR3 has 16 amino acids. DNA of the CDR3: TGTGCCAGCTCACCTGGAGTTATGGTCATGAACACTGAAGCTTTCTTT. It yields the protein CASSPGVMVMNTEAFF. The variable domain in full, completed from reference TRBV18 and TRBJ1-1, reads NAGVMQNPRHLVRRRGQEARLRCSPMKGHSHVYWYRQLPEEGLKFMVYLQKENIIDESGMPKERFSAEFPKEGPSILRIQQVVRGDSAAYFCASSPGVMVMNTEAFFGQGTRLTVV.

This clone was detected once. The chain uses TRBV7-6 and TRBJ2-7; D not resolved. V was cut by 1 base and J by 1 base, with 14 bases left in between. The CDR3 covers 16 residues. Germline-derived CDR1 and CDR2 are SGHVS and FNYEAQ. CDR3 sequence: CASSLEESGTSYEQYF. CDR3 nucleotide sequence: TGTGCCAGCAGCTTAGAAGAGAGTGGTACTTCCTACGAGCAGTACTTC.